This T cell receptor beta chain was profiled in a study of blood T cell repertoires in COVID-19 (dated by TCRdb to about 2020). About the full investigation: Samples from collaborators originated in the United States, Italy and Spain and spanned both the acute and convalescent phases of COVID-19. The repertoires were released in a freely available public database intended as a resource for research on the immune response to SARS-CoV-2. The samples were drawn from the first 160 participants of the ongoing ImmuneRACE study and from over 950 subjects provided by 6 global collaborators. The sample metadata nearly always contained a de-identified subject ID, COVID-19 status, age in years and sex. HLA class I and class II types, where available, came from metadata supplied by the sample provider rather than from assay-based typing. Subjects who had been exposed to COVID-19, were actively infected with it, or had recovered from it provided the deeply sampled blood TCRbeta repertoires that made up the dataset. The prospective study material was composed of cDNA or gDNA derived from T cells, B-cell-depleted T cells, or PBMCs. The full study reports these points: How much clinical and demographic metadata was included differed by source and by participant, and the metadata was provided uncurated.

With regard to this clone: The antigen it binds to is not known. Nothing much larger sits one base from this clone, and base qualities are not available.

The collaborating institutions used their own protocols to collect whole blood in K2EDTA tubes. For TCRbeta analysis, collaborator samples were shipped as frozen whole blood, as isolated PBMCs, or as DNA extracted from either sample type. TCRbeta CDR3 regions were amplified from genomic DNA using the immunoSEQ Assay, a bias-controlled multiplex PCR. In the original analysis: Nucleated cell counts per sample were estimated from amplification of reference gene primers within the assay. To quantify the absolute abundance of each unique TCRbeta CDR3 rearrangement, sequence reads were collapsed and filtered. For each sample, productive Simpson clonality was calculated as the square root of Simpson's diversity index over productive rearrangements. TCRdb took over this immuneACCESS table, retaining in-frame rearrangements with V and J assigned. Such tables are incomplete; in checked studies, under half of the missing clones stem from an unresolved V gene, and the remainder is unexplained. V, J and clone size are taken as reported in that table, and D and trimming were inferred from the DNA itself. The sample table holds roughly 38,000 clones, of which roughly 89% were seen once. Together, the top ten hold less than 30% of the sample.

Sequences were obtained from peripheral blood. The TCR comes from a man aged 55 to 69 with active or convalescent COVID-19.

The CDR3 reads CASSLSIAGYTGELFF. The nucleotide sequence is given as TGTGCCAGCAGTTTATCGATAGCGGGATACACCGGGGAGCTGTTTTTT. The V and J segments used are TRBV27 and TRBJ2-2, and 8 bases in between align with TRBD2. Counted from cysteine to phenylalanine, this CDR3 has 16 amino acids. This entry keeps only the CDR3 DNA: 48 bases, framed from base 1. CDR1 and CDR2 (MNHEY, SMNVEV) derive from the germline V gene (reference sequence). The germline V end is reduced by 0 bases and the J end by 3 bases; junction bases left unmatched: 3.